This record looks at one T cell receptor (beta chain) sequence and its context. The specificity of this receptor is unknown. No much larger clone is present one base from it, and per-base qualities are unavailable. This entry is derived from a study of CD8+CD57+ T cells in acquired aplastic anemia (dated by TCRdb to 2017 to 2018). Notes on the research overall: Extracted DNA from sorted CD4+ and CD8+ cells averaged around 3.2 ug, ranging from 0.2 to 27.4 ug. CD8+CD57+ expansion was defined as frequency above the mean frequency observed in healthy subjects.

Genomic DNA was used as template for profiling of TCR beta VDJ combinations and CDR3 sequences. An Illumina HiSeq 2000 was used for TCR repertoire sequencing. As for the authors' bioinformatics: Repertoires were assessed using TRBV/TRBJ rearrangement plots, CDR3 size and DJ length profiles, and Simpson's diversity index. The most abundant DNA sequence in the deep sequencing data was taken as the immunodominant clone. CDR3 amino acid sequences were screened for sharing across subjects and compared with published repertoires and the VDJdb database. TCRdb passed the public sequencing reads through fastp at Q25 and MiXCR, retaining productive beta sequences. Rows are combined by CDR3 protein, so each entry shows the most common genes and DNA. The V and J calls come from TCRdb's annotation, not from the publication. Here the sample has roughly 93,000 distinct CDR3 sequences; 55% to 75% occur a single time. The top ten hold about 60% of the sample.

What the authors observed across the whole study: CD8+ Simpson's diversity did not differ significantly between patients and healthy controls (P=0.060). Some 31 CD8+ CDR3 sequences were shared between patients and controls but appeared highly expressed in patients and within their immunodominant clones.

Flow cytometry had shown CD8+CD57+ cell expansion in the patients selected for sequencing. All patients had severe acquired aplastic anemia diagnosed by International Study of Aplastic Anemia and Agranulocytosis and Camitta criteria. No therapy had been received by the patients at the time of blood sampling. TCR repertoires of sorted CD4+ and CD8+ blood T cells from severe aplastic anemia patients and healthy subjects were deep-sequenced in the study. Patients were enrolled in the USA under clinicaltrials.gov protocols 00001620, 01623167, 00001397, 00071045, 00081523 and 00961064. Ficoll-Paque density gradient centrifugation was used to isolate peripheral blood mononuclear cells. Before DNA extraction, CD4+ and CD8+ T cells were sorted with FACS or magnetic beads. The germline V and J ends show losses of 4 bases and 0 bases respectively, and no gene match explains 4 bases of the junction. Counted from cysteine to phenylalanine, this CDR3 has 17 amino acids. Only the CDR3 part of the read is kept: 51 bases, read in frame from the first base. CDR1 and CDR2, per the germline V gene, are KGHDR and SFDVKD.

The sequenced material came from sorted CD4+, CD8+, or CD8+CD57+ T cells (not recorded which) from PBMCs. Recombination linked TRBV24-1 to TRBJ2-1, and 11 junction bases match TRBD2. The receptor was isolated from a human donor with aplastic anemia. The CDR3 region reads CATSDTSGSRSYNEQFF. The DNA sequence is TGTGCCACCAGTGACACTAGCGGGAGCCGCTCCTACAATGAGCAGTTCTTC.